This TCR beta chain originates from a study of shared clonotypes between healthy human individuals. Approximately 30,000 T cell genomes (about 0.2 ug DNA) went into each sorted-subset replicate. Data came from immunoSEQ multiplex PCR; TCRdb stores just in-frame clones and leaves some out. The profile shows some 2,000,000 clones, nearly 97% of them singletons. The CDR3 has 15 amino acids. The germline CDR1 and CDR2 sequences are MNHNY and SVGAGI (reference sequence). Trimming removed 2 bases from V and 0 bases from J, with 8 bases in between. The material sequenced was naive CD4+ T cells sorted from blood. Noted subset: CD45RA+ positively selected. The gene calls are TRBV6-6 and TRBJ1-5; no reliable D call. The receptor was derived from a man between 18 and 29 years old in good health. CDR3 loop: CASSYRQDSNQPQHF. CDR3 DNA sequence: TGTGCCAGCAGTTACCGTCAGGATAGCAATCAGCCCCAGCATTTT.